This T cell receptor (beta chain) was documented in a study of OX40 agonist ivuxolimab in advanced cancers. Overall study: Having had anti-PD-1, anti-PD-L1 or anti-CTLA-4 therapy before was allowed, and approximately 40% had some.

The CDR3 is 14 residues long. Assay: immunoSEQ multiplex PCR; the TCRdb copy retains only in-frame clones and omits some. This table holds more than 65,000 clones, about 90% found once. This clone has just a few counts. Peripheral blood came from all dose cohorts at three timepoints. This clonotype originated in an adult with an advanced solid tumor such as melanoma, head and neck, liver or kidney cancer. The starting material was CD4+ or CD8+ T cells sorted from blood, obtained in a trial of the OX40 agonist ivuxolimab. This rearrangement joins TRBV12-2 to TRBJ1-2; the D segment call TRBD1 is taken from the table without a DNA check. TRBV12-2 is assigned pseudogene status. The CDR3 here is CASRSGTGDYGYTF. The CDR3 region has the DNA TGTGCAAGTCGCTCCGGGACAGGGGACTATGGCTACACCTTC.